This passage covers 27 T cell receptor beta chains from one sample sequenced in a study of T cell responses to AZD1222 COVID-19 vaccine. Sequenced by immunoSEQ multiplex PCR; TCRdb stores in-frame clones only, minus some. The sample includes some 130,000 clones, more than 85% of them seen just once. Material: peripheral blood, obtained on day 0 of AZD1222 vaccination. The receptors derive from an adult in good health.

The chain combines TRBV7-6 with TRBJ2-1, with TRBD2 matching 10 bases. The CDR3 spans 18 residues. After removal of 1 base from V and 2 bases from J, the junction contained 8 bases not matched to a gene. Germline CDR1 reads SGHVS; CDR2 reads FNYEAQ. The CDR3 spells CASSLGPGLAATYNEQFF. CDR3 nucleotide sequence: TGTGCCAGCAGCTTAGGCCCAGGACTAGCGGCCACCTACAATGAGCAGTTCTTC.

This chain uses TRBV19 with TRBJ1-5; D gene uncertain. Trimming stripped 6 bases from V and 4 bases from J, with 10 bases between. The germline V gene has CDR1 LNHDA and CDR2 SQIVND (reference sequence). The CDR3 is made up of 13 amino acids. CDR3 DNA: TGTGCCAGTAGGGCCCGTGGAAATCAGCCCCAGCATTTT. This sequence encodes CASRARGNQPQHF.

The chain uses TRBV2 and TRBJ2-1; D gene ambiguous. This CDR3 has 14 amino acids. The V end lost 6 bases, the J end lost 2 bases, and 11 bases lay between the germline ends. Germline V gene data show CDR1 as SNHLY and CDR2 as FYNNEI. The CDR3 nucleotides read TGTGCCAGCAGGAGCGTTCAGACCTACAATGAGCAGTTCTTC. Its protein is CASRSVQTYNEQFF. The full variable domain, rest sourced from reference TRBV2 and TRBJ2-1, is EPEVTQTPSHQVTQMGQEVILRCVPISNHLYFYWYRQILGQKVEFLVSFYNNEISEKSEIFDDQFSVERPDGSNFTLKIRSTKLEDSAMYFCASRSVQTYNEQFFGPGTRLTVL.

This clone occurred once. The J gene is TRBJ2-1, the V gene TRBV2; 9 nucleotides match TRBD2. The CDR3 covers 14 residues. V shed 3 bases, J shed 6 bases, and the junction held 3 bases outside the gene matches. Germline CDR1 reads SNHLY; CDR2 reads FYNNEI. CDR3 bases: TGTGCCAGCAGTGAGCTAGCGGGGTCCAATGAGCAGTTCTTC. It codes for CASSELAGSNEQFF.

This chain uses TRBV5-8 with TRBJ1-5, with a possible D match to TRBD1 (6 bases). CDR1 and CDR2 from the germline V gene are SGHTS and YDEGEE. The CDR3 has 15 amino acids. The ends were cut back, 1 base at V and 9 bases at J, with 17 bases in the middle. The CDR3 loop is CASSLFVSGVGPQHF. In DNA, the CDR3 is TGTGCCAGCAGCTTGTTTGTGTCAGGGGTTGGGCCCCAGCATTTT.

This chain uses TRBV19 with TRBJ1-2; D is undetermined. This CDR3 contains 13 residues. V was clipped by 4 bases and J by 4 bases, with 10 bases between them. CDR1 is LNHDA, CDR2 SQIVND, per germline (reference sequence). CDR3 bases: TGTGCCAGTAGTAAGAGTCACCTCTATGGCTACACCTTC. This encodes CASSKSHLYGYTF.

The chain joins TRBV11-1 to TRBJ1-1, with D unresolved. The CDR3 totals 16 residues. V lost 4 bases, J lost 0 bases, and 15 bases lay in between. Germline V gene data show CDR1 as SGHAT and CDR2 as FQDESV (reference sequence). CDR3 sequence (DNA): TGTGCCAGCAGCTACGGGCGGGTTCAAATGAACACTGAAGCTTTCTTT. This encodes CASSYGRVQMNTEAFF.

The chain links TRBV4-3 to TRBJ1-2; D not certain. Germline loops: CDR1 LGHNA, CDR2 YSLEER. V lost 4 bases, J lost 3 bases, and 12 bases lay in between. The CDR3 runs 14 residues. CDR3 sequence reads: CASSRAGTDYGYTF. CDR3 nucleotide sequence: TGCGCCAGCAGCCGCGCAGGAACAGACTATGGCTACACCTTC.

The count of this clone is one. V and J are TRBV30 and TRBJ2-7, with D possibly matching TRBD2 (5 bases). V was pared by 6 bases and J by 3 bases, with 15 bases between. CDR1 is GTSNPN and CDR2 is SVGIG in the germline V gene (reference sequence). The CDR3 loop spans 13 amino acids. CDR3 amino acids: CACRFSDDYEQYF. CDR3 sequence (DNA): TGTGCCTGTCGGTTTAGCGACGACTACGAGCAGTACTTC.

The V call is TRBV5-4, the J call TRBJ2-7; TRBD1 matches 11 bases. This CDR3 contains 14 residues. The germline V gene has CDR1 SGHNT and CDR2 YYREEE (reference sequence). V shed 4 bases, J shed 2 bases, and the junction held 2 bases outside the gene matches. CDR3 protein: CASSGQGAPYEQYF. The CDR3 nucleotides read TGTGCCAGCAGCGGACAGGGGGCACCCTACGAGCAGTACTTC.

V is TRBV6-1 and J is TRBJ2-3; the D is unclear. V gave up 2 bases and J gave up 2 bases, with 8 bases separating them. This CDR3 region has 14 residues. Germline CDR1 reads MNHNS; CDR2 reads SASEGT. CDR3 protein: CASSESWVTDTQYF. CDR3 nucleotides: TGTGCCAGCAGTGAATCGTGGGTCACAGATACGCAGTATTTT.

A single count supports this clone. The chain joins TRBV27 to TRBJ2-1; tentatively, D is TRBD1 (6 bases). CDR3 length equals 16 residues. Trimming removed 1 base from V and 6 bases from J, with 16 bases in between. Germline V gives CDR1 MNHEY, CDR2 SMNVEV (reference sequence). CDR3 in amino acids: CASSLYGTLQGNEQFF. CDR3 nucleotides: TGTGCCAGCAGTTTATACGGGACACTGCAGGGCAATGAGCAGTTCTTC.

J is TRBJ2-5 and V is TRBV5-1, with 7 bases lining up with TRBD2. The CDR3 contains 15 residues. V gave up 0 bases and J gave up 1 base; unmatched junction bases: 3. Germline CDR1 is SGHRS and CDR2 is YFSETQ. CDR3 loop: CASSLVGGAQETQYF. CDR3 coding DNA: TGCGCCAGCAGCTTGGTGGGAGGGGCCCAAGAGACCCAGTACTTC.

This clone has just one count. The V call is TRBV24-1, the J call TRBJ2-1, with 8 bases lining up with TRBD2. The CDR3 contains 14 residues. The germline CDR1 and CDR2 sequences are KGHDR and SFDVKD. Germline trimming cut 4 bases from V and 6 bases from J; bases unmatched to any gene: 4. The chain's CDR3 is CATSDGRVLNEQFF. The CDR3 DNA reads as TGTGCCACCAGTGACGGGAGGGTCCTCAATGAGCAGTTCTTC.

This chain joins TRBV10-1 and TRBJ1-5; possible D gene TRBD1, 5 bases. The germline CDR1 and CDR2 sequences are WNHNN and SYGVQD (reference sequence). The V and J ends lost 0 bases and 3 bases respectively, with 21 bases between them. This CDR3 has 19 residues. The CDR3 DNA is TGCGCCAGCAGTGAGTCGGGGGAGAGGGTCGGCCGTTACAATCAGCCCCAGCATTTT. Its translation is CASSESGERVGRYNQPQHF.

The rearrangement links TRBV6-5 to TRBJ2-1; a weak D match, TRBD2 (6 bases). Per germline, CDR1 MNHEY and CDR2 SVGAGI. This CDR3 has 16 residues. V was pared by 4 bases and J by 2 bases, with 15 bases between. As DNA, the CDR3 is TGTGCCAGCAGTTCAACGCCTGGGAGGCCCTACAATGAGCAGTTCTTC. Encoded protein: CASSSTPGRPYNEQFF.

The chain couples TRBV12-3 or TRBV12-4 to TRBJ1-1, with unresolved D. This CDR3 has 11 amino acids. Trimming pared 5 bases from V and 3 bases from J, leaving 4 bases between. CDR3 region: CASSQYTEAFF. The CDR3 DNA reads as TGTGCCAGCAGTCAGTACACTGAAGCTTTCTTT.

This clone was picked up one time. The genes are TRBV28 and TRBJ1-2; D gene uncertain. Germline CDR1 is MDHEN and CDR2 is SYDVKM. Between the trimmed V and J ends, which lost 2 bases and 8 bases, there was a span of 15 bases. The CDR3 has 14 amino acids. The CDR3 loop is CASSLPGPRTGYTF. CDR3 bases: TGTGCCAGCAGTTTACCCGGGCCCCGAACGGGCTACACCTTC.

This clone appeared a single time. The CDR3 loop is CASSLGDSNTGELFF. Written as DNA, the CDR3 is TGCGCCAGCAGCTTGGGGGACAGTAACACCGGGGAGCTGTTTTTT. This chain joins TRBV5-1 and TRBJ2-2, with TRBD1 matching 7 bases. Germline lookup yields CDR1 SGHRS and CDR2 YFSETQ. This CDR3 is 15 amino acids long. V trimming: 0 bases; J trimming: 2 bases; junction bases outside the gene matches: 1.

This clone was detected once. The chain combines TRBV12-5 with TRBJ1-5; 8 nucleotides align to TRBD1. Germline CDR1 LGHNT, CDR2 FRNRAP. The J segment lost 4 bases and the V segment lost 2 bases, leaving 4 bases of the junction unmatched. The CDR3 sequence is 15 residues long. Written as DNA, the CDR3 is TGTGCTAGTGGTTTGAGCGGACAGGGAAATCAGCCCCAGCATTTT. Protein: CASGLSGQGNQPQHF.

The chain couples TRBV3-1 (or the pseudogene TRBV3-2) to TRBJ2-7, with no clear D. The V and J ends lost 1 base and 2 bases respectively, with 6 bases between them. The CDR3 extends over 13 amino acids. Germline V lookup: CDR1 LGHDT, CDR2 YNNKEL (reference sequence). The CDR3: CASSQGTAYEQYF. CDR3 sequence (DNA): TGTGCCAGCAGCCAAGGAACGGCCTACGAGCAGTACTTC.

As DNA, the CDR3 is TGTGCCATCAGTGAGGGGGCGCAGACCCTGATGAACACTGAAGCTTTCTTT. It translates to CAISEGAQTLMNTEAFF. This chain uses TRBV10-3 with TRBJ1-1, with a weak D call TRBD1 (5 bases). V was cut by 2 bases and J by 0 bases, with 16 bases left in between. The germline V gene has CDR1 ENHRY and CDR2 SYGVKD. The length of the CDR3 is 17 residues.

The CDR3 region has the DNA TGTGCCATCAGTGACTCGCGGGCAAACACCGGGGAGCTGTTTTTT. Translated, it gives CAISDSRANTGELFF. The chain uses TRBV10-3 and TRBJ2-2; tentatively, D is TRBD2 (5 bases). V lost 3 bases and J lost 2, with 10 bases in between. CDR3 length equals 15 residues. Germline V lookup: CDR1 ENHRY, CDR2 SYGVKD.

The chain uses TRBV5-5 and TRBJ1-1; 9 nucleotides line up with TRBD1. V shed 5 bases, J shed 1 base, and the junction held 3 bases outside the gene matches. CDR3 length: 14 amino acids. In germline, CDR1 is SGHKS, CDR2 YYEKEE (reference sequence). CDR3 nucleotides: TGTGCCAGCAGTTTACAGGGGGCGAACACTGAAGCTTTCTTT. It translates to CASSLQGANTEAFF.

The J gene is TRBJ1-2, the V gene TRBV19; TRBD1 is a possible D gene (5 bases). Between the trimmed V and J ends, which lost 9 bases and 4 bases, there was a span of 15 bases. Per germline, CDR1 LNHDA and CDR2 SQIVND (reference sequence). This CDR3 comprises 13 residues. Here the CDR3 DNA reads TGTGCCAGCGTTGTGGGGCCAGGCTATGGCTACACCTTC. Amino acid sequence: CASVVGPGYGYTF.

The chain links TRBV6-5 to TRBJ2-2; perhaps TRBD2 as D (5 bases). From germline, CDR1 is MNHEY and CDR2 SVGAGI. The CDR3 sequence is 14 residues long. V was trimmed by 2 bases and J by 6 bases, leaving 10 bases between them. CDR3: CASSYRGLSGELFF. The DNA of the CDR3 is TGTGCCAGCAGTTACAGAGGGCTCTCCGGGGAGCTGTTTTTT.

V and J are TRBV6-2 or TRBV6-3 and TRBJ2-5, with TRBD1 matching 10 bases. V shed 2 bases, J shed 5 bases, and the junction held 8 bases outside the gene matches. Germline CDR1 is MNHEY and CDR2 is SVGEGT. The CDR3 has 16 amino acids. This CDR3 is CASSYGGTGVRETQYF. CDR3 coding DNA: TGTGCCAGCAGTTACGGTGGGACAGGGGTCCGGGAGACCCAGTACTTC.